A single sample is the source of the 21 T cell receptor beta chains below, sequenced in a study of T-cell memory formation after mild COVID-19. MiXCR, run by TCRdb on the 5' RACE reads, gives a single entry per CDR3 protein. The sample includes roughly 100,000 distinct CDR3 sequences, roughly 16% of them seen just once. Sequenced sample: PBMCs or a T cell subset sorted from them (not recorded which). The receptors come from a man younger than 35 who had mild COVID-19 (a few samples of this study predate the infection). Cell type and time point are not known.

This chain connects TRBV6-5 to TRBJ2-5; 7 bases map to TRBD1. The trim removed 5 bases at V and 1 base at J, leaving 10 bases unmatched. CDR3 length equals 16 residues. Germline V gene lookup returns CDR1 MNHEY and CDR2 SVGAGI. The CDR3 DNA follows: TGTGCCAGCAGTGCGTCATTCAGGGACAGCCAAGAGACCCAGTACTTC. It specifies CASSASFRDSQETQYF.

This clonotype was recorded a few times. CDR3 residues: CASSQDVPLSYNEQFF. The DNA for the CDR3 is TGTGCCAGCAGCCAAGATGTGCCGCTCTCCTACAATGAGCAGTTCTTC. This chain links TRBV4-2 with TRBJ2-1; D remains ambiguous. This CDR3 spans 16 amino acids. Per the germline V gene, CDR1 is LGHNA and CDR2 is YNFKEQ. V gave up 0 bases and J gave up 0 bases, with 9 bases separating them.

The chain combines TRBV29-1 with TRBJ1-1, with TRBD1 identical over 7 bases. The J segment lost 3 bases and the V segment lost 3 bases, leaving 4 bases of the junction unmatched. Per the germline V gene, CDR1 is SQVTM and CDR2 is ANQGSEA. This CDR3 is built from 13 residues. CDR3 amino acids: CSVDRGGDTEAFF. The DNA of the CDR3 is TGCAGCGTTGACAGGGGGGGGGACACTGAAGCTTTCTTT.

The CDR3 region is CASSLGGATAFNEQFF. The CDR3 coding sequence is TGTGCCAGCAGCTTAGGTGGGGCCACTGCATTCAATGAGCAGTTCTTC. This rearrangement joins TRBV7-2 to TRBJ2-1, with a possible D match to TRBD1 (5 bases). This CDR3 is 16 amino acids long. Germline CDR1 and CDR2: SGHTA and FQGNSA. V was clipped by 1 base and J by 6 bases, with 16 bases between them.

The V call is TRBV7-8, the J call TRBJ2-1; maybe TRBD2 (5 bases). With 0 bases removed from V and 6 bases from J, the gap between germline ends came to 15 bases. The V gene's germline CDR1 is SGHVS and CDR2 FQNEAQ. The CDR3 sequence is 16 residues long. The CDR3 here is CASSLAESSTFNEQFF. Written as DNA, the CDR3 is TGTGCCAGCAGCTTAGCGGAATCTAGCACGTTCAATGAGCAGTTCTTC.

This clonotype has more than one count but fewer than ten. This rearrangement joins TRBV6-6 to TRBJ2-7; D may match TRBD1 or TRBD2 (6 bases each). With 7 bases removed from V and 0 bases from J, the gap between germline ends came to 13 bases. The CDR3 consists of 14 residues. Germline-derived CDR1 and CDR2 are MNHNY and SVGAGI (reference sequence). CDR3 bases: TGTGCCAGCACCTTAAAGGGGGGCTCCTACGAGCAGTACTTC. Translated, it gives CASTLKGGSYEQYF.

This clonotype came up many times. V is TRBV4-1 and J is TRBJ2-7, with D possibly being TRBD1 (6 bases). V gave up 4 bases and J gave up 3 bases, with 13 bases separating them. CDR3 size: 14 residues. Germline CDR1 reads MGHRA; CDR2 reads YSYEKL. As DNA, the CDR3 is TGCGCCAGCAGCCCAGGGCAGGGGTACTACGAGCAGTACGTC. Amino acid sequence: CASSPGQGYYEQYV.

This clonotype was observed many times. CDR3 loop: CASSQVGTGTDTQYF. CDR3 sequence (DNA): TGTGCCAGCAGCCAAGTTGGGACAGGAACAGATACGCAGTATTTT. The V call is TRBV3-1, the J call TRBJ2-3; 8 bases fit TRBD1. Germline assignment: CDR1 LGHDT and CDR2 YNNKEL (reference sequence). There are 15 residues in the CDR3. V shed 1 base and J 3 bases; nucleotides not matched to a gene: 3.

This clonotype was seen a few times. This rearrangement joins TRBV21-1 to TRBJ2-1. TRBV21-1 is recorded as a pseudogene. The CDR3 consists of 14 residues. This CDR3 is CASRGWGNNNEQFF. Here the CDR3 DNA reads TGTGCCAGCAGGGGATGGGGTAACAACAATGAGCAGTTCTTC.

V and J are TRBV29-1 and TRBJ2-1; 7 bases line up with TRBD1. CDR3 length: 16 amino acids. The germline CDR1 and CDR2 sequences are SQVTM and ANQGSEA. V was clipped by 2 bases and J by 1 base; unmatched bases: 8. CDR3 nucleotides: TGCAGCGTTGAAAAAGGAAACAGGGGTTCCTACAATGAGCAGTTCTTC. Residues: CSVEKGNRGSYNEQFF.

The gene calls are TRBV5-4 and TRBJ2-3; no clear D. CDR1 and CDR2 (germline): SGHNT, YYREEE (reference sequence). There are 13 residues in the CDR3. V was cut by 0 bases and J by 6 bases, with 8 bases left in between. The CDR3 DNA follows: TGTGCCAGCAGCTTGGACGGCCCGGATACGCAGTATTTT. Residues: CASSLDGPDTQYF.

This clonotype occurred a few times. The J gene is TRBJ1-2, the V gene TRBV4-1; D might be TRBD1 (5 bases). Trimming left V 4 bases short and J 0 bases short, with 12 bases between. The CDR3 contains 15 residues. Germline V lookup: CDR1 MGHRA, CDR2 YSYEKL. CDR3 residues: CASSLRQGPNYGYTF. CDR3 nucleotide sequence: TGCGCCAGCAGCCTGCGGCAGGGACCTAACTATGGCTACACCTTC.

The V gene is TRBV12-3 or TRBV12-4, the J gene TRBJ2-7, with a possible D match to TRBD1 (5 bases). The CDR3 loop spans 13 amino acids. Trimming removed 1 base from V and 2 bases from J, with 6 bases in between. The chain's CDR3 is CASSLGQPYEQYF. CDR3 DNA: TGTGCCAGCAGTTTAGGACAGCCCTACGAGCAGTACTTC.

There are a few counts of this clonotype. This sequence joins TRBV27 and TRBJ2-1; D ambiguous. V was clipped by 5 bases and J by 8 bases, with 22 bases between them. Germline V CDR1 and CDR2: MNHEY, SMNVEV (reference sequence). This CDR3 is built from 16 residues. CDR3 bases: TGTGCCAGCAGTCTCCAAAGTGGAATGTATAAGCATGAGCAGTTCTTC. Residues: CASSLQSGMYKHEQFF.

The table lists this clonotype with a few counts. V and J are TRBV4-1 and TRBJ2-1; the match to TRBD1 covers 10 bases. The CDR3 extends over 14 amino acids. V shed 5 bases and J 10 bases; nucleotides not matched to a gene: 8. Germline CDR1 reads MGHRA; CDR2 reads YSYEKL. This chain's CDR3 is CASSEWDRGKEQFF. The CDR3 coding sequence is TGCGCCAGCAGCGAGTGGGACAGGGGAAAAGAGCAGTTCTTC.

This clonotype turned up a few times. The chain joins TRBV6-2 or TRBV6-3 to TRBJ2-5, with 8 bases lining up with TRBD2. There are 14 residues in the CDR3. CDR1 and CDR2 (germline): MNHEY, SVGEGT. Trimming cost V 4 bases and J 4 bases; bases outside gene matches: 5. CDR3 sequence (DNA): TGTGCCAGCAGTTCGGTCGGGACTAGAGAGACCCAGTACTTC. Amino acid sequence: CASSSVGTRETQYF.

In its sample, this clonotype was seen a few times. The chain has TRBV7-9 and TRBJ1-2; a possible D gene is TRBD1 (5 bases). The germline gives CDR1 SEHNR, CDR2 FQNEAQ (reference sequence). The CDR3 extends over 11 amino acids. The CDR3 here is CASSGDYGYTF. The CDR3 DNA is TGTGCTTCGTCGGGGGACTATGGCTACACCTTC.

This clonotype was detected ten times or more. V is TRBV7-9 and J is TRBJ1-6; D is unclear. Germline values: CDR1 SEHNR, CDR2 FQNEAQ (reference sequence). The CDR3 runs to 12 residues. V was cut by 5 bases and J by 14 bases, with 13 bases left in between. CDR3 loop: CASSPKAFALHF. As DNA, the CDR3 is TGTGCCAGCAGCCCGAAGGCATTCGCCCTCCACTTT.

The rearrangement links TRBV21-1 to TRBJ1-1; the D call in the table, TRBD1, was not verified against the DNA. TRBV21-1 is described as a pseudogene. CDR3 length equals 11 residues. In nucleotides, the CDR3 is TGTGCCAGCAGTGATACAGGGGAAGCTTTCTTT. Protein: CASSDTGEAFF.

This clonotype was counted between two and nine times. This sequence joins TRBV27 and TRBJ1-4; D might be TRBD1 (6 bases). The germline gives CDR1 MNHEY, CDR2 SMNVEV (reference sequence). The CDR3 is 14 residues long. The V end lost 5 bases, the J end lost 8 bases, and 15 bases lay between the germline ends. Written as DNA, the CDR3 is TGTGCCAGCAGTCTACAGGGTCGTAGGGAAAAACTGTTTTTT. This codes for CASSLQGRREKLFF.

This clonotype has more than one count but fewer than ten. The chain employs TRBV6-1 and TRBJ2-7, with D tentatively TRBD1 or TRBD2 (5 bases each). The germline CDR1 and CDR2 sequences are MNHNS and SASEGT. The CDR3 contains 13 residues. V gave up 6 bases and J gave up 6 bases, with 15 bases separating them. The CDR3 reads CASRGLGDREQYF. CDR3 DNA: TGTGCCAGCAGGGGATTGGGGGACCGCGAGCAGTACTTC.